This TCR beta chain was profiled in a study of blood T cell repertoires in COVID-19. Turning to the study itself: Acute and convalescent COVID-19 samples came from the United States, Italy and Spain. Sources were T cells, B-cell-depleted T cells, or PBMCs; the material itself was cDNA or gDNA.

In the authors' workflow: From reference gene primer amplification, estimates of nucleated cell counts were derived. TCRdb's copy holds only in-frame clones and misses some; the assay was immunoSEQ multiplex PCR. The D gene and trimming were derived from the DNA, and the V and J assignments and clone size from that table. The data contain about 330,000 clones, roughly 90% of them seen just once; the ten biggest clones take up around 6.6%. The V segment lost 7 bases and the J segment 0 bases; nucleotides outside the gene matches: 6. Germline V gene sequence: CDR1 SQVTM, CDR2 ANQGSEA. CDR3 length: 15 amino acids.

J is TRBJ1-4 and V is TRBV29-1; 9 nucleotides match TRBD1. The source of this sequence is a man aged 18 to 30 who had recovered from COVID-19. The specimen sequenced was peripheral blood. DNA for the CDR3: TGCAGCGCCCTTACAGGGGGCGCAACTAATGAAAAACTGTTTTTT. Translation gives CSALTGGATNEKLFF.